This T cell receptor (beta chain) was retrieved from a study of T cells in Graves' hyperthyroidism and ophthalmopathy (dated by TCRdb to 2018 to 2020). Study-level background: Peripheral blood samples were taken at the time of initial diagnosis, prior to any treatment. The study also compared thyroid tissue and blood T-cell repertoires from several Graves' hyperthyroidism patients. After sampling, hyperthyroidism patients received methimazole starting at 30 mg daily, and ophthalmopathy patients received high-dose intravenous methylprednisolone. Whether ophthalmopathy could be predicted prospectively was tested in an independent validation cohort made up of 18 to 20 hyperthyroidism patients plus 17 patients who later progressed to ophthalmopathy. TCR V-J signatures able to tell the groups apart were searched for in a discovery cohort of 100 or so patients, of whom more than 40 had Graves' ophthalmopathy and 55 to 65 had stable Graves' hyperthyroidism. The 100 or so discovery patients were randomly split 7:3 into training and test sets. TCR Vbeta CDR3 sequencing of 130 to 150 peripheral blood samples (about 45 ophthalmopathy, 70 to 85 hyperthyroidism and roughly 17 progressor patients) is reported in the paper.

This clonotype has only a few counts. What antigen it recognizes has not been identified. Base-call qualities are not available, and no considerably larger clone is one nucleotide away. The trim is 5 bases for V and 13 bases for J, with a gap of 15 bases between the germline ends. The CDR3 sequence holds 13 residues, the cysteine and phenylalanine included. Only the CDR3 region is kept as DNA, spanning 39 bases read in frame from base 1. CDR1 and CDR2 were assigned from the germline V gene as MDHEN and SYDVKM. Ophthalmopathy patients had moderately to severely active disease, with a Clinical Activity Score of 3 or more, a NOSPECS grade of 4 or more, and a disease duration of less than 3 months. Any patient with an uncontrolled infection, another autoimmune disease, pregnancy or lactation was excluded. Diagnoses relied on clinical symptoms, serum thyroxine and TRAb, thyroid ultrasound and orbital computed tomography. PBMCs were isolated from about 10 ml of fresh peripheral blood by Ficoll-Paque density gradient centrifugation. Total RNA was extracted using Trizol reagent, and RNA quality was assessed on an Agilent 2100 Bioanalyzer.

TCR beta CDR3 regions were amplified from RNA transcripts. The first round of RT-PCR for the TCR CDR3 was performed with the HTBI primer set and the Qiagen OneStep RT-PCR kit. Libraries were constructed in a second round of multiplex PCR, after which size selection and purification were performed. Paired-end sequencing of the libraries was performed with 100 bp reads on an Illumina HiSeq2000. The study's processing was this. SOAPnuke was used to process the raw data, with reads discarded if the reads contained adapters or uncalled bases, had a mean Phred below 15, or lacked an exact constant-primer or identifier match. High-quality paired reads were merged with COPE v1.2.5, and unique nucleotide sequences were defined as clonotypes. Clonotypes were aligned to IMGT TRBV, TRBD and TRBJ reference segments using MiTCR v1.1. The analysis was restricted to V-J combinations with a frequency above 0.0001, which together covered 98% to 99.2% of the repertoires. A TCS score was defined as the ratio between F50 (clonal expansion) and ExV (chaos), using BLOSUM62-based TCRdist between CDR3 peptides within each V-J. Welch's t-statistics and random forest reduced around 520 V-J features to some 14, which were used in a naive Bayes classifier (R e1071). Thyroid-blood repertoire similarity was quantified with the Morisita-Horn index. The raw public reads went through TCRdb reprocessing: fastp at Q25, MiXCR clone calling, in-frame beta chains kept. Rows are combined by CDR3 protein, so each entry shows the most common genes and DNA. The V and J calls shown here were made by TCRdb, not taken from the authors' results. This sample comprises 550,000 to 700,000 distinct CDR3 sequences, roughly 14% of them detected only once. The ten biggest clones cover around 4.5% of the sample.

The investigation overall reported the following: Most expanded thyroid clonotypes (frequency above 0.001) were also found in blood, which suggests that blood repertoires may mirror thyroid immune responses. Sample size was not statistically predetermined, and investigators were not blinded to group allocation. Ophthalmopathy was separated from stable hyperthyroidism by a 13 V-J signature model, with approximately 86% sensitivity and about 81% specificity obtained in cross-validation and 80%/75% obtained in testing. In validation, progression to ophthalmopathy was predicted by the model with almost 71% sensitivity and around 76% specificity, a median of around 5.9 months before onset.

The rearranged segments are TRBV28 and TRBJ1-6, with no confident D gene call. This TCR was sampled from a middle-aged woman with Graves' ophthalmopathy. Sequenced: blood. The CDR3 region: CASSTPGGGPLHF. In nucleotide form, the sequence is TGTGCCAGCAGTACCCCGGGCGGCGGCCCCCTCCACTTT.